This T cell receptor (beta chain) originates from a study of early T cells in non-severe SARS-CoV-2 infection. Each CDR3 protein is one row after TCRdb ran MiXCR on the 5' RACE reads. The sample lists about 80,000 distinct CDR3 sequences, around 10% occurring once. Material for sequencing was whole blood. The TCR originated in an adult who was a healthcare worker with PCR-confirmed SARS-CoV-2 infection or an uninfected control (not recorded which).

The DNA for the CDR3 is TGTGCCAGCAGCGGACGACAGGGGCTTAAAGCCCAGCATTTT. As protein: CASSGRQGLKAQHF. V usage is TRBV6-5 and J usage is TRBJ1-5; TRBD1 matches 8 bases. The CDR3 runs to 14 residues. In germline, CDR1 is MNHEY, CDR2 SVGAGI. V trimming: 6 bases; J trimming: 11 bases; junction bases outside the gene matches: 12.